These 4 T cell receptor beta chains share one sample of origin, sequenced in a study of identical twins. Each CDR3 protein is one row after TCRdb ran MiXCR on the 5' RACE reads. The sample includes about 890,000 distinct CDR3 sequences, 9% to 15% of them seen just once. The data were also submitted as part of a second study, on yellow fever vaccine responses in identical twins.

The sample consisted of PBMCs. Receptor source: a woman between 18 and 29 years old in good health.

This sequence joins TRBV6-6 and TRBJ1-3; D not certain. V was cut by 3 bases and J by 4 bases, with 4 bases left in between. This CDR3 is built from 12 residues. Germline V CDR1 and CDR2: MNHNY, SVGAGI (reference sequence). The chain's CDR3 is CASSYGGNTIYF. Written as DNA, the CDR3 is TGTGCCAGCAGTTATGGAGGAAACACCATATATTTT.

V is TRBV11-2 and J is TRBJ2-7; no definite D call. The CDR3 is 13 amino acids. V was clipped by 1 base and J by 0 bases, with 4 bases between them. Germline V CDR1 and CDR2: SGHAT, FQNNGV. In DNA, the CDR3 is TGTGCCAGCAGCTTAGTGCCCTCCTACGAGCAGTACGTC. This gives the protein CASSLVPSYEQYV.

The V gene is TRBV7-9, the J gene TRBJ2-3, with TRBD2 identical over 7 bases. This CDR3 is built from 15 residues. Germline V CDR1 and CDR2: SEHNR, FQNEAQ (reference sequence). V gave up 5 bases and J gave up 2 bases; unmatched junction bases: 7. The CDR3 is CASSGPGTTTDTQYF. The CDR3 bases are TGTGCCAGCAGCGGACCCGGGACTACCACAGATACGCAGTATTTT.

The chain employs TRBV7-9 and TRBJ2-3; the D is unclear. Trimming pared 1 base from V and 6 bases from J, leaving 11 bases between. This CDR3 contains 14 residues. Germline V CDR1 and CDR2: SEHNR, FQNEAQ (reference sequence). The CDR3 spells CASSLGVGLDTQYF. The CDR3 DNA reads as TGTGCCAGCAGCTTAGGCGTTGGTTTGGATACGCAGTATTTT.